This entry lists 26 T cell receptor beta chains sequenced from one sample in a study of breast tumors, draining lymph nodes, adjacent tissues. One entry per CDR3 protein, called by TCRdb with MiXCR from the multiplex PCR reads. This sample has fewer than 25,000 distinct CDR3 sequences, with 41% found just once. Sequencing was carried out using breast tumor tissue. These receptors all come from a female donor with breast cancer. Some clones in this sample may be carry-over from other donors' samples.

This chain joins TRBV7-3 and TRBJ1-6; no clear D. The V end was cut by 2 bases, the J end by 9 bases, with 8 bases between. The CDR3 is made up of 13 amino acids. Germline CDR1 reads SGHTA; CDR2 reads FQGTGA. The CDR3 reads CASSLEGGSPLHF. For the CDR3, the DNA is TGTGCCAGCAGCTTAGAGGGAGGTTCACCCCTCCACTTT.

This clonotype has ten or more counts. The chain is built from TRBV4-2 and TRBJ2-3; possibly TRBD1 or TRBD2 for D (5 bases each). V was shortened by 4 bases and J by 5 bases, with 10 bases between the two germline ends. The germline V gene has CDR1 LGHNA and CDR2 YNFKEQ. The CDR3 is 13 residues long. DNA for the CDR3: TGTGCCAGCAGCCCCGAGAGGGGAGATACGCAGTATTTT. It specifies CASSPERGDTQYF.

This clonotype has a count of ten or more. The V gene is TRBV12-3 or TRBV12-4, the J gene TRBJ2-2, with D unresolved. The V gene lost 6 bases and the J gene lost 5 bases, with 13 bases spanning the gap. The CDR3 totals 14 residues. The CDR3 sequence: CASRARRGTGELFF. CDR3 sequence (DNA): TGTGCCAGCAGAGCGAGAAGAGGAACCGGGGAGCTGTTTTTT.

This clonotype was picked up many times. CDR3 in amino acids: CASSFQGGNSPLHF. Written as DNA, the CDR3 is TGTGCCAGCAGTTTCCAGGGGGGGAATTCACCCCTCCACTTT. This sequence joins TRBV12-3 or TRBV12-4 and TRBJ1-6; 7 bases agree with TRBD1. With 3 bases clipped from V and 7 bases from J, the junction kept 3 bases outside the gene matches. CDR3 length: 14 amino acids.

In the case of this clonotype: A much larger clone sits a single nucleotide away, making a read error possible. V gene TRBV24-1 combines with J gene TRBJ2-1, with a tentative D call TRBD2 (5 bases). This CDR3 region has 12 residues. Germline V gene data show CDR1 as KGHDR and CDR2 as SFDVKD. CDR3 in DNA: TGTACCACCAGTCGGTGGGAGAATGAGCAGTTCTTC. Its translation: CTTSRWENEQFF.

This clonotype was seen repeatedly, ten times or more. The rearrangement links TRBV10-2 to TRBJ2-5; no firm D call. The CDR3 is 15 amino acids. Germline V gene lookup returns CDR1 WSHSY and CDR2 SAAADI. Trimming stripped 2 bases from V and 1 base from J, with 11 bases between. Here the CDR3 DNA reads TGCGCCAGCAGTGAGGGGTTGGCCAGCCAAGAGACCCAGTACTTC. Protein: CASSEGLASQETQYF.

DNA for the CDR3: TGTGCCAGCAGTTTCCGGCGGGAGACCTACAATGAGCAGTTCTTC. Encoded protein: CASSFRRETYNEQFF. V and J are TRBV12-3 or TRBV12-4 and TRBJ2-1; 7 nucleotides match TRBD2. This CDR3 is built from 15 residues. V lost 3 bases, J lost 2 bases, and 4 bases stayed unmatched.

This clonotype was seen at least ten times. CDR3 in DNA: TGCAGTGCCCGCGTTGGGACAACCTACAATGAGCAGTTCTTC. Residues: CSARVGTTYNEQFF. J is TRBJ2-1 and V is TRBV20-1; D is possibly TRBD1 (6 bases). The CDR3 is 14 residues long. The germline CDR1 and CDR2 sequences are DFQATT and SNEGSKA (reference sequence). V shed 6 bases and J shed 2 bases, with 14 bases lying between them.

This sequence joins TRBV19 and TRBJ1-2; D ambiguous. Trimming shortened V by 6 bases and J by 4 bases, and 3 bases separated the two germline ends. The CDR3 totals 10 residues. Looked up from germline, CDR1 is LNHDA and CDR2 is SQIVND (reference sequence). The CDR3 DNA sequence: TGTGCCAGTAGAGGCTATGGCTACACCTTC. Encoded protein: CASRGYGYTF.

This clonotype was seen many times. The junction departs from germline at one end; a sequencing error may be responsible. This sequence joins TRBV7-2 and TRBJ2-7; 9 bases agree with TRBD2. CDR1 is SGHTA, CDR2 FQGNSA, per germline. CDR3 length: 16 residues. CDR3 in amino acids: CASNLVHGGRAGEQYF. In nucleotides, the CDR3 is TGTGCCAGCAACTTAGTCCATGGCGGGAGGGCGGGCGAGCAGTACTTC.

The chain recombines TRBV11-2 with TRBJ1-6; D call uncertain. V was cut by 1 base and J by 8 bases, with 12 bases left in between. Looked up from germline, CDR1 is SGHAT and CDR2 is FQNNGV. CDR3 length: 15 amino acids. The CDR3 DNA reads TGTGCCAGCAGCTTAGGGAGAGGGAGGGATTCACCCCTCCACTTT. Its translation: CASSLGRGRDSPLHF. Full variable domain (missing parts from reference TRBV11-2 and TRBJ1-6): EAGVAQSPRYKIIEKRQSVAFWCNPISGHATLYWYQQILGQGPKLLIQFQNNGVVDDSQLPKDRFSAERLKGVDSTLKIQPAKLEDSAVYLCASSLGRGRDSPLHFGNGTRLTVT.

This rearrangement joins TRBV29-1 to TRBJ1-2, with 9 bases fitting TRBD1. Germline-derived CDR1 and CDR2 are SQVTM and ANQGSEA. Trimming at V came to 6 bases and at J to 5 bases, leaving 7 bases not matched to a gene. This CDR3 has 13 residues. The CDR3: CSVPRTGDYGYTF. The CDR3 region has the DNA TGCAGCGTCCCCCGGACAGGGGATTATGGCTACACCTTC.

CDR3 loop: CASSPYMNTEAFF. In DNA, the CDR3 is TGTGCCAGCAGCCCATATATGAACACTGAAGCTTTCTTT. The rearrangement uses TRBV7-2 and TRBJ1-1; D gene uncertain. Germline V gene sequence: CDR1 SGHTA, CDR2 FQGNSA. The CDR3 totals 13 residues. V was clipped by 5 bases and J by 0 bases, with 7 bases between them.

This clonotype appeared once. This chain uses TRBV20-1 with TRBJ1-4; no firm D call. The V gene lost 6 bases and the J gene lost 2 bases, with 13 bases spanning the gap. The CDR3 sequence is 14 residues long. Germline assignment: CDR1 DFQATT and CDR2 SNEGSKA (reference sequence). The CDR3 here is CSAWSSGTNEKLFF. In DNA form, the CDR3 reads TGCAGTGCGTGGAGTTCTGGGACTAATGAAAAACTGTTTTTT.

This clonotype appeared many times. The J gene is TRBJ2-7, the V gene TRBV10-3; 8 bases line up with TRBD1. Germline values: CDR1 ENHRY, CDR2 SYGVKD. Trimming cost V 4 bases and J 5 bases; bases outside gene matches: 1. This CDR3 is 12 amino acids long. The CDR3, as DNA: TGTGCCATCAGTGCAGGGGGCAACGAGCAGTACTTC. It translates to CAISAGGNEQYF.

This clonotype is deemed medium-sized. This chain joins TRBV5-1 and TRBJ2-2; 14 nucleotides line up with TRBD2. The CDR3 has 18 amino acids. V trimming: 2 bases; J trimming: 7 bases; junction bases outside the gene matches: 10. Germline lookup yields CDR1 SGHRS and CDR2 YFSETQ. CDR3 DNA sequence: TGCGCCAGCAGCTTACTCCCGGGACTAGCGGGGGAAGACGGGGAGCTGTTTTTT. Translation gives CASSLLPGLAGEDGELFF.

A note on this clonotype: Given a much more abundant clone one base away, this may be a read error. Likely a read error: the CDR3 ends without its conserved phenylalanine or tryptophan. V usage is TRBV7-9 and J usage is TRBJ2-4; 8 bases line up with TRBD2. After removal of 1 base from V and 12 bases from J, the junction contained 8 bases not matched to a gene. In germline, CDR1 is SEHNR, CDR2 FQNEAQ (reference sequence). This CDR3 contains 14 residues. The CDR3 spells CASSLDGLAVDQYL. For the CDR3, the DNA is TGTGCCAGCAGCTTAGACGGACTAGCAGTGGATCAGTACCTC.

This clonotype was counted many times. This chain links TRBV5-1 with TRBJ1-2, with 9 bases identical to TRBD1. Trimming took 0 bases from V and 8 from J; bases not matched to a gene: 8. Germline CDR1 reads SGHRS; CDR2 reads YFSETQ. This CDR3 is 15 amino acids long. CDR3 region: CASSLGGTGNRGYTF. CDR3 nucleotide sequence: TGCGCCAGCAGCTTGGGAGGGACAGGGAACCGGGGCTACACCTTC. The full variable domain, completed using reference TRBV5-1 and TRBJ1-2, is KAGVTQTPRYLIKTRGQQVTLSCSPISGHRSVSWYQQTPGQGLQFLFEYFSETQRNKGNFPGRFSGRQFSNSRSEMNVSTLELGDSALYLCASSLGGTGNRGYTFGSGTRLTVV.

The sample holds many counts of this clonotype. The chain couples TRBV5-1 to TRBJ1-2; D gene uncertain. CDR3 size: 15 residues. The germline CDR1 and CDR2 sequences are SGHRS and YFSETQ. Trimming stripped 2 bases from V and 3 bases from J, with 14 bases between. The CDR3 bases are TGCGCCAGCAGCTTTTGGACCCGGAGAGACTATGGCTACACCTTC. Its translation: CASSFWTRRDYGYTF.

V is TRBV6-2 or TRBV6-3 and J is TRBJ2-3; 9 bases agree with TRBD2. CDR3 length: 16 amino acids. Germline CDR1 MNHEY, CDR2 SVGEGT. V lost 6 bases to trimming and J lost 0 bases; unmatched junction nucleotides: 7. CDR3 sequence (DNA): TGTGCCAGCAGACACGGACTAGCGTCCAGCACAGATACGCAGTATTTT. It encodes CASRHGLASSTDTQYF.

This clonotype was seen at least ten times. CDR3 residues: CASQGRDTQYF. The DNA of the CDR3 is TGTGCCAGCCAGGGGAGGGATACGCAGTATTTT. V usage is TRBV2 and J usage is TRBJ2-3, with D perhaps assigned TRBD1 or TRBD2 (6 bases each). Trimming pared 8 bases from V and 6 bases from J, leaving 9 bases between. The CDR3 loop spans 11 amino acids. Looked up from germline, CDR1 is SNHLY and CDR2 is FYNNEI.

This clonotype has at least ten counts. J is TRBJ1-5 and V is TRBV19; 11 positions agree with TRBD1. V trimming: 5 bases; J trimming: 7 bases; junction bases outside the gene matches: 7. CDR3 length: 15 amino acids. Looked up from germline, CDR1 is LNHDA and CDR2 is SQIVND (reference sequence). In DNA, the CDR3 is TGTGCCAGTAGTCCCCGGGGACAGGGGGGACAGCCCCAGCATTTT. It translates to CASSPRGQGGQPQHF. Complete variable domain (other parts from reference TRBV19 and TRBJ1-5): DGGITQSPKYLFRKEGQNVTLSCEQNLNHDAMYWYRQDPGQGLRLIYYSQIVNDFQKGDIAEGYSVSREKKESFPLTVTSAQKNPTAFYLCASSPRGQGGQPQHFGDGTRLSIL.

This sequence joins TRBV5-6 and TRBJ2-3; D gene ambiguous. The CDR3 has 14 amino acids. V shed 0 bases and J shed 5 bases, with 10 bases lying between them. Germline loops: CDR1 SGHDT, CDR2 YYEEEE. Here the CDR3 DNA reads TGTGCCAGCAGCTTGGTCCGAGTTGAAGATACGCAGTATTTT. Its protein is CASSLVRVEDTQYF.

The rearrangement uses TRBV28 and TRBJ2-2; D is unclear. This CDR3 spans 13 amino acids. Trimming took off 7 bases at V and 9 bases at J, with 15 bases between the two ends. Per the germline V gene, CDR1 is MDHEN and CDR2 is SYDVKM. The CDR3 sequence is CASIGRSARELFF. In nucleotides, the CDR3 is TGTGCCAGCATAGGCCGAAGCGCACGGGAGCTGTTTTTT.

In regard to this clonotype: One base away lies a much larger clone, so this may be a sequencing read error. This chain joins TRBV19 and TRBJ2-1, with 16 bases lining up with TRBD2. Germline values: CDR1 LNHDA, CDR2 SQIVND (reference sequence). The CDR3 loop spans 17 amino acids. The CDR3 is CASSWPGLAGGYNEQSF. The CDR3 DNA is TGTGCCAGTAGTTGGCCGGGACTAGCGGGAGGGTACAATGAGCAGTCCTTC.

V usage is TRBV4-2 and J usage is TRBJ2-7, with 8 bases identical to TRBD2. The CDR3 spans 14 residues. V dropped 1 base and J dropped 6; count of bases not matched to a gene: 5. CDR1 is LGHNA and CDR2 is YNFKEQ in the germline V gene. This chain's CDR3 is CASSQAAGVLEQYF. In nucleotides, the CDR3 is TGTGCCAGCAGCCAAGCAGCGGGAGTACTCGAGCAGTACTTC.